A single sample is the source of the 13 T cell receptor beta chains below, sequenced in a study of regulatory T cells in long-lasting Graves disease. Time point denoted: persistent/refractory GD, antithyroid drugs over 5 years with positive TRAb. PBMC-extracted RNA yielded the TCR library. Building the TCR beta libraries relied on iRepertoire HTBI primers, and CDR3 regions underwent Arm-PCR. TCRdb recomputed calls from the multiplex PCR reads with MiXCR, one row per CDR3 protein. The profile shows 400,000 to 500,000 distinct CDR3 sequences, around 21% of them singletons. The sequences come from peripheral blood mononuclear cells (PBMCs), collected when the disease was refractory, from a patient treated with antithyroid drugs. The source of these receptors is a female donor with Graves disease.

The chain uses TRBV6-5 and TRBJ2-2; D is ambiguous. Trimming removed 2 bases at V and 0 bases at J, with 4 bases between. CDR3 length: 14 residues. Germline V CDR1 and CDR2: MNHEY, SVGAGI. The CDR3 protein is CASSYAANTGELFF. The CDR3 bases are TGTGCCAGCAGTTACGCAGCGAACACCGGGGAGCTGTTTTTT.

As DNA, the CDR3 is TGCAGCGTTAAGGGACATAACACCGGGGAGCTGTTTTTT. As protein: CSVKGHNTGELFF. This sequence joins TRBV29-1 and TRBJ2-2; D might be TRBD1 (6 bases). The germline V and J ends were trimmed by 5 bases and 2 bases, with 9 bases remaining between them. Per the germline V gene, CDR1 is SQVTM and CDR2 is ANQGSEA. This CDR3 spans 13 amino acids.

This chain uses TRBV6-1 with TRBJ2-7; D assignment may be TRBD1 or TRBD2 (5 bases each). V lost 8 bases, J lost 6 bases, and 8 bases lay in between. CDR3 length equals 10 residues. Germline V CDR1 and CDR2: MNHNS, SASEGT. In nucleotides, the CDR3 is TGTGCCAGCCGGGGCCGCGAGCAGTACTTC. Protein sequence: CASRGREQYF.

The rearrangement links TRBV20-1 to TRBJ1-2; unclear D gene. The CDR3 is 13 amino acids. CDR1 and CDR2 from the germline V gene are DFQATT and SNEGSKA (reference sequence). The V and J ends lost 0 bases and 7 bases respectively, with 12 bases between them. The CDR3 region is CSAREGRPRGYTF. CDR3 in DNA: TGCAGTGCTAGAGAGGGCCGTCCCCGTGGCTACACCTTC.

Turning to this clonotype: A much larger clonotype is one base distant, so this may be a read error. The rearrangement joins TRBV28 to TRBJ2-5; perhaps TRBD1 as D (5 bases). Germline V gives CDR1 MDHEN, CDR2 SYDVKM. The CDR3 length is 13 residues. Trimming took 5 bases from V and 1 from J, leaving 8 bases between them. The CDR3 bases are TGTGCCAGCAGTGACGACAGCCAAGAGACCCAGTACTTC. Protein product: CASSDDSQETQYF.

This clonotype was counted ten times or more. The chain has TRBV25-1 and TRBJ1-1, with D possibly being TRBD1 (6 bases). The V and J ends lost 4 bases and 4 bases respectively, with 16 bases between them. Looked up from germline, CDR1 is MGHDK and CDR2 is SYGVNS. This CDR3 is 15 amino acids long. CDR3 amino acids: CASSVEQGFGTEAFF. The CDR3 DNA sequence: TGTGCCAGCAGTGTAGAACAGGGTTTCGGCACTGAAGCTTTCTTT.

This clonotype was recorded only once. The genes are TRBV24-1 and TRBJ2-4; D gene ambiguous. CDR3 size: 14 residues. Trimming took off 5 bases at V and 4 bases at J, with 11 bases between the two ends. Germline V gene sequence: CDR1 KGHDR, CDR2 SFDVKD. The CDR3 nucleotides read TGTGCCACCAGTGCCACCGTATGGAAAAACATTCAGTACTTC. Translating gives CATSATVWKNIQYF.

This clonotype was observed a few times. V usage is TRBV6-2 or TRBV6-3 and J usage is TRBJ2-5; possibly TRBD2 for D (6 bases). In germline, CDR1 is MNHEY, CDR2 SVGEGT. This CDR3 has 14 amino acids. V lost 6 bases to trimming and J lost 6 bases, with 17 bases between them. The CDR3 loop is CASSRNGGRQTQYF. The CDR3 DNA follows: TGTGCCAGCAGCAGAAACGGAGGGAGACAGACCCAGTACTTC.

This clonotype occurred a few times. J is TRBJ2-5 and V is TRBV20-1, with 7 bases matching TRBD2. The CDR3 spans 12 residues. Germline loops: CDR1 DFQATT, CDR2 SNEGSKA (reference sequence). J lost 4 bases, V lost 4 bases, and 3 bases had no gene match. The CDR3, as DNA: TGCAGTGCTAATTGGGGGGGAGAGACCCAGTACTTC. It codes for CSANWGGETQYF.

A few counts support this clonotype. The V gene is TRBV19, the J gene TRBJ2-7; perhaps TRBD2 as D (6 bases). The CDR3 is 13 amino acids. The V gene's germline CDR1 is LNHDA and CDR2 SQIVND (reference sequence). Trimming removed 9 bases from V and 2 bases from J, with 14 bases in between. Here the CDR3 DNA reads TGTGCCAGCCGTCCGGGACTGACCTACGAGCAGTACTTC. Residues: CASRPGLTYEQYF.

There are many counts of this clonotype. This chain uses TRBV6-1 with TRBJ2-2; the match to TRBD1 covers 9 bases. The junction had 7 bases not matched to a gene; V was cut back by 5 bases and J by 3 bases. The CDR3 totals 16 residues. Germline CDR1 MNHNS, CDR2 SASEGT. The CDR3 loop reads CASSTGTGIDTGELFF. The CDR3 DNA follows: TGTGCCAGCAGTACAGGGACAGGGATAGACACCGGGGAGCTGTTTTTT.

This clonotype was seen at least ten times. This chain connects TRBV11-2 to TRBJ2-2; a weak D match, TRBD2 (5 bases). The germline V gene has CDR1 SGHAT and CDR2 FQNNGV. The CDR3 extends over 14 amino acids. Trimming took off 5 bases at V and 8 bases at J, with 15 bases between the two ends. The DNA of the CDR3 is TGTGCCAGCAGCCTTGCCCTAGCACTAGGGGAGCTGTTTTTT. It yields the protein CASSLALALGELFF.

This clonotype was detected many times. This chain joins TRBV6-1 and TRBJ1-2; TRBD1 is a possible D gene (5 bases). This CDR3 has 13 residues. The germline V gene has CDR1 MNHNS and CDR2 SASEGT. V was cut by 6 bases and J by 4 bases, with 12 bases left in between. DNA for the CDR3: TGTGCCAGCAGGACCGACAGCGCCTATGGCTACACCTTC. Translation: CASRTDSAYGYTF.